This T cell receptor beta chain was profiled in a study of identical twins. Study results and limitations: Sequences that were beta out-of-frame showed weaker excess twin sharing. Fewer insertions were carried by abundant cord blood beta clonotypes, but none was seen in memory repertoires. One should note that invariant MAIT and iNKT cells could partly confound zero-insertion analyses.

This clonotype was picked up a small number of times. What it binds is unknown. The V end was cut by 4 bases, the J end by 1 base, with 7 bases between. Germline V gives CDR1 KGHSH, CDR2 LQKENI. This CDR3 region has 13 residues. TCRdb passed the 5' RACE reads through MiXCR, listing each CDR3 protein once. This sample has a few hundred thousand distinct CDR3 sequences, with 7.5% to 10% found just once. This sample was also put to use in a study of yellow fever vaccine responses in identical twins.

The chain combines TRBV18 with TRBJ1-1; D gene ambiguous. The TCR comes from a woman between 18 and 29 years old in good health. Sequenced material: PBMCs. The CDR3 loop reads CASSQTENTEAFF. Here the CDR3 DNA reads TGTGCCAGCTCACAAACAGAGAACACTGAAGCTTTCTTT. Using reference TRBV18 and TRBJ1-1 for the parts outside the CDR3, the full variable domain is NAGVMQNPRHLVRRRGQEARLRCSPMKGHSHVYWYRQLPEEGLKFMVYLQKENIIDESGMPKERFSAEFPKEGPSILRIQQVVRGDSAAYFCASSQTENTEAFFGQGTRLTVV.